Detailed here is one TCR beta chain. The method was immunoSEQ multiplex PCR; TCRdb's version includes in-frame clones alone and lacks a portion of them. The sample yields roughly 130,000 clones, 88% seen once. These data originate in a study of T cell responses to AZD1222 COVID-19 vaccine. CDR3 length: 13 residues. The V end lost 2 bases, the J end lost 4 bases, and 8 bases lay between the germline ends. The germline V gene encodes CDR1 MDHEN and CDR2 SYDVKM. The TCR comes from an adult in good health. The genes are TRBV28 and TRBJ1-2; D call uncertain. The sequencing used peripheral blood, collected on day 0 of AZD1222 vaccination. The CDR3 spells CASSLARSYGYTF. CDR3 DNA sequence: TGTGCCAGCAGTTTAGCCAGATCCTATGGCTACACCTTC.